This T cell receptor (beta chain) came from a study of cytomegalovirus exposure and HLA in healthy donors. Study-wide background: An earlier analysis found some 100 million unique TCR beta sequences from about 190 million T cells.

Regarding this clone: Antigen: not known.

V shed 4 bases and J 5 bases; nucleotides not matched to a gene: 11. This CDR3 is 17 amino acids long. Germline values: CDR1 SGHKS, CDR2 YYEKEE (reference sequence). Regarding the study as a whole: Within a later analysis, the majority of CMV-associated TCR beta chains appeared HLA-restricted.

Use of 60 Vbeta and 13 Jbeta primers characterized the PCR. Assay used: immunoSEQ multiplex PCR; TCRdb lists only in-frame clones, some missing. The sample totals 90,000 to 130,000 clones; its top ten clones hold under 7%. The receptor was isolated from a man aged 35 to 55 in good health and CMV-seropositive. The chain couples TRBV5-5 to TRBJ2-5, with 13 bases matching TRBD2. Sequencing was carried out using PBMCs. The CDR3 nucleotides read TGTGCCAGCAGCCTTGTGAGGACTAGCGGGAGTGGGGAGACCCAGTACTTC. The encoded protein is CASSLVRTSGSGETQYF.